Below are 24 T cell receptor beta chains sequenced from a single sample in a study of radiotherapy plus CTLA-4 blockade in lung cancer. The repertoire was sequenced with immunoSEQ multiplex PCR; TCRdb's copy has only in-frame clones and lacks some. The sample shows fewer than 65,000 clones, 60% to 80% of them seen only once. Sequenced material: peripheral blood, taken from a patient treated with radiotherapy plus ipilimumab. The receptor set was obtained from a human donor with non-small cell lung cancer whose response to radiotherapy plus ipilimumab could not be evaluated.

This clone was recorded once. The chain is built from TRBV10-2 and TRBJ2-5; possibly TRBD2 for D (5 bases). Germline CDR1 is WSHSY and CDR2 is SAAADI. Trimming removed 2 bases at V and 5 bases at J, with 9 bases between. This CDR3 is built from 13 residues. CDR3 amino acids: CASSEPGWETQYF. CDR3 sequence (DNA): TGCGCCAGCAGTGAGCCGGGGTGGGAGACCCAGTACTTC.

The chain uses TRBV7-3 and TRBJ2-1, with 9 bases fitting TRBD2. This CDR3 contains 14 residues. The V and J ends lost 5 bases and 8 bases, in that order; junction bases with no gene match: 7. Germline values: CDR1 SGHTA, CDR2 FQGTGA. CDR3 region: CASSLAGFRDEQFF. CDR3 in DNA: TGTGCCAGCAGCCTAGCGGGATTCAGGGATGAGCAGTTCTTC.

V gene TRBV7-2 combines with J gene TRBJ1-1, with D hard to call. The CDR3 sequence is 16 residues long. V gave up 4 bases and J gave up 0 bases, with 15 bases separating them. Germline CDR1 is SGHTA and CDR2 is FQGNSA. CDR3 loop: CASSSSYSFMNTEAFF. CDR3 bases: TGTGCCAGCAGCTCCTCGTACAGCTTCATGAACACTGAAGCTTTCTTT.

CDR3 DNA: TGCGCCAGCAGCCAATTAGCGGGGGGGCCAGGTGAGCAGTTCTTC. It codes for CASSQLAGGPGEQFF. This chain connects TRBV4-1 to TRBJ2-1; 11 bases are a match to TRBD2. Germline V gene sequence: CDR1 MGHRA, CDR2 YSYEKL. Trimming removed 2 bases from V and 9 bases from J; junction bases left unmatched: 6. The CDR3 has 15 amino acids.

In this sample, this clone turned up once. The chain has TRBV18 and TRBJ1-2; weak D call: TRBD1 (6 bases). This CDR3 is built from 14 residues. Germline V gene data show CDR1 as KGHSH and CDR2 as LQKENI. Trimming took 0 bases from V and 3 from J, leaving 8 bases between them. CDR3 sequence (DNA): TGTGCCAGCTCACCACCGTGGACAGACTATGGCTACACCTTC. Translation gives CASSPPWTDYGYTF.

This clone has a handful of counts. The CDR3 bases are TGTGCCACCAGCAGAGCAGGGGGCCGTTTTGGGGAAAAACTGTTTTTT. This codes for CATSRAGGRFGEKLFF. The V and J genes are TRBV15 and TRBJ1-4; 8 bases match TRBD1. The CDR3 is made up of 16 amino acids. The V segment lost 1 base and the J segment 8 bases; nucleotides outside the gene matches: 9. Germline CDR1 and CDR2: LNHNV and YYDKDF (reference sequence).

V and J are TRBV6-5 and TRBJ1-1; D perhaps matches TRBD1 (5 bases). V lost 3 bases and J 0 bases, leaving 14 bases between the germline ends. The CDR3 covers 16 residues. From germline, CDR1 is MNHEY and CDR2 SVGAGI. The CDR3 here is CASSYRSGPMNTEAFF. In DNA, the CDR3 is TGTGCCAGCAGTTATCGGTCAGGGCCAATGAACACTGAAGCTTTCTTT.

The chain employs TRBV7-9 and TRBJ1-6, with 9 bases that match TRBD1. V gave up 5 bases and J gave up 7 bases; unmatched junction bases: 6. Germline-derived CDR1 and CDR2 are SEHNR and FQNEAQ (reference sequence). The CDR3 is 15 residues long. The CDR3 sequence: CASSSRQGVNSPLHF. CDR3 bases: TGTGCCAGCAGCAGCAGACAGGGGGTGAATTCACCCCTCCACTTT.

This chain uses TRBV5-5 with TRBJ2-7; D ambiguous. Trimming took off 2 bases at V and 0 bases at J, with 9 bases between the two ends. Looked up from germline, CDR1 is SGHKS and CDR2 is YYEKEE (reference sequence). CDR3 length equals 14 residues. CDR3 in DNA: TGTGCCAGCAGCTTTAGTGACATCTCCTACGAGCAGTACTTC. Its translation: CASSFSDISYEQYF.

V and J are TRBV15 and TRBJ2-1, with D perhaps TRBD2 (6 bases). The CDR3 is made up of 17 amino acids. Germline lookup yields CDR1 LNHNV and CDR2 YYDKDF (reference sequence). The germline V and J ends were trimmed by 0 bases and 4 bases, with 16 bases remaining between them. CDR3 residues: CATSRDRRDPLYNEQFF. The CDR3 DNA follows: TGTGCCACCAGCAGAGATCGGAGGGATCCTCTATACAATGAGCAGTTCTTC. The full variable domain, completed using reference TRBV15 and TRBJ2-1, is DAMVIQNPRYQVTQFGKPVTLSCSQTLNHNVMYWYQQKSSQAPKLLFHYYDKDFNNEADTPDNFQSRRPNTSFCFLDIRSPGLGDTAMYLCATSRDRRDPLYNEQFFGPGTRLTVL.

This clone was observed a single time. This chain links TRBV9 with TRBJ2-6; TRBD1 aligns across 9 bases. Germline assignment: CDR1 SGDLS and CDR2 YYNGEE. V lost 6 bases to trimming and J lost 0 bases; unmatched junction nucleotides: 13. This CDR3 spans 19 amino acids. The CDR3 region is CASTDRGAAINSGANVLTF. The CDR3 nucleotides read TGTGCCAGCACCGACAGGGGGGCTGCCATAAACTCTGGGGCCAACGTCCTGACTTTC.

This chain links TRBV5-1 with TRBJ2-7, with TRBD2 as a possible D gene (6 bases). Germline CDR1 and CDR2: SGHRS and YFSETQ. Between the trimmed V and J ends, which lost 1 base and 2 bases, there was a span of 10 bases. CDR3 length: 14 residues. Here the CDR3 reads CASSLSGVAYEQYF. For the CDR3, the DNA is TGCGCCAGCAGCTTGTCGGGGGTCGCCTACGAGCAGTACTTC.

The sample holds one count of this clone. The rearrangement uses TRBV6-5 and TRBJ1-1; D gene unclear. The length of the CDR3 is 13 residues. V shed 3 bases and J shed 8 bases, with 13 bases lying between them. Germline-derived CDR1 and CDR2 are MNHEY and SVGAGI. This CDR3 reads CASSYSTRTEAFF. For the CDR3, the DNA is TGTGCCAGCAGTTATTCAACGCGCACCGAAGCTTTCTTT.

The genes are TRBV18 and TRBJ1-1; weak D call: TRBD1 (5 bases). Trimming left V 6 bases short and J 3 bases short, with 14 bases between. The length of the CDR3 is 14 residues. Germline assignment: CDR1 KGHSH and CDR2 LQKENI. CDR3 sequence (DNA): TGTGCCAGCTCCGGGGGGAACCAAGACACTGAAGCTTTCTTT. Residues: CASSGGNQDTEAFF.

The gene calls are TRBV9 and TRBJ1-5; no definite D call. Germline CDR1 SGDLS, CDR2 YYNGEE. CDR3 length: 13 amino acids. Trimming cost V 6 bases and J 3 bases, with 10 bases left between them. The CDR3 sequence is CASNRGNNQPQHF. CDR3 sequence (DNA): TGTGCCAGCAACCGCGGCAACAATCAGCCCCAGCATTTT.

The chain couples TRBV6-6 to TRBJ1-6; 8 bases are a match to TRBD1. The germline CDR1 and CDR2 sequences are MNHNY and SVGAGI (reference sequence). CDR3 size: 16 residues. V trimming: 6 bases; J trimming: 6 bases; junction bases outside the gene matches: 10. The chain's CDR3 is CASRDTGGPLNSPLHF. DNA of the CDR3: TGTGCCAGCAGAGATACAGGGGGGCCCCTTAATTCACCCCTCCACTTT.

This chain joins TRBV9 and TRBJ2-7; unclear D gene. Per germline, CDR1 SGDLS and CDR2 YYNGEE. This CDR3 has 14 residues. The ends were cut back, 1 base at V and 0 bases at J, with 8 bases in the middle. For the CDR3, the DNA is TGTGCCAGCAGCGTACTAGGCTCCTCCTACGAGCAGTACTTC. Its protein is CASSVLGSSYEQYF. The complete variable domain, with remaining parts taken from reference TRBV9 and TRBJ2-7, reads DSGVTQTPKHLITATGQRVTLRCSPRSGDLSVYWYQQSLDQGLQFLIQYYNGEERAKGNILERFSAQQFPDLHSELNLSSLELGDSALYFCASSVLGSSYEQYFGPGTRLTVT.

The gene calls are TRBV7-2 and TRBJ2-3, with D possibly TRBD2 on 5 matching bases. The CDR3 is 13 amino acids. Germline V CDR1 and CDR2: SGHTA, FQGNSA. V lost 5 bases and J 6 bases, leaving 12 bases between the germline ends. This CDR3 reads CASSPGRIDTQYF. For the CDR3, the DNA is TGTGCCAGCAGCCCGGGGAGAATTGATACGCAGTATTTT.

V and J are TRBV2 and TRBJ2-1; 8 bases agree with TRBD1. CDR3 length: 12 amino acids. Germline assignment: CDR1 SNHLY and CDR2 FYNNEI. With V trimmed by 7 bases and J by 9 bases, 5 bases remained unmatched. The CDR3 DNA is TGTGCCAGCAATTCACAGGGGGTTGAGCAGTTCTTC. It codes for CASNSQGVEQFF.

V usage is TRBV27 and J usage is TRBJ1-1; D uncertain. The CDR3 contains 15 residues. Trimming removed 0 bases from V and 6 bases from J, with 14 bases in between. The germline gives CDR1 MNHEY, CDR2 SMNVEV (reference sequence). The chain's CDR3 is CASSLSTSLSSEAFF. CDR3 in DNA: TGTGCCAGCAGTTTATCGACTTCCCTTTCATCTGAAGCTTTCTTT.

In its sample, this clone is medium-sized. The chain links TRBV19 to TRBJ1-1, with D possibly being TRBD1 (6 bases). The CDR3 covers 12 residues. From germline, CDR1 is LNHDA and CDR2 SQIVND (reference sequence). V lost 6 bases and J lost 2, with 7 bases in between. The CDR3 sequence is CASRDRNTEAFF. For the CDR3, the DNA is TGTGCCAGTAGGGACAGAAACACTGAAGCTTTCTTT. The full variable domain, in which reference TRBV19 and TRBJ1-1 provide the parts outside the CDR3, is DGGITQSPKYLFRKEGQNVTLSCEQNLNHDAMYWYRQDPGQGLRLIYYSQIVNDFQKGDIAEGYSVSREKKESFPLTVTSAQKNPTAFYLCASRDRNTEAFFGQGTRLTVV.

V usage is TRBV27 and J usage is TRBJ1-4; the match to TRBD1 covers 7 bases. The germline CDR1 and CDR2 sequences are MNHEY and SMNVEV (reference sequence). V lost 5 bases and J lost 5; bases outside the gene matches: 11. This CDR3 is built from 16 residues. The CDR3 sequence is CASSPGPTGRNEKLFF. The CDR3 DNA sequence: TGTGCCAGCAGTCCCGGCCCGACAGGGAGAAATGAAAAACTGTTTTTT. Drawing the rest from reference TRBV27 and TRBJ1-4, the complete variable domain is EAQVTQNPRYLITVTGKKLTVTCSQNMNHEYMSWYRQDPGLGLRQIYYSMNVEVTDKGDVPEGYKVSRKEKRNFPLILESPSPNQTSLYFCASSPGPTGRNEKLFFGSGTQLSVL.

V usage is TRBV30 and J usage is TRBJ1-2; TRBD1 matches 7 bases. The germline gives CDR1 GTSNPN, CDR2 SVGIG (reference sequence). Germline trimming cut 4 bases from V and 3 bases from J; bases unmatched to any gene: 8. This CDR3 comprises 14 residues. The CDR3 spells CAWTRGTAYYGYTF. CDR3 DNA sequence: TGTGCCTGGACGAGGGGGACAGCGTACTATGGCTACACCTTC.

J is TRBJ1-5 and V is TRBV27, with 7 bases that match TRBD1. V lost 5 bases, J lost 6 bases, and 13 bases stayed unmatched. Germline V CDR1 and CDR2: MNHEY, SMNVEV (reference sequence). The CDR3 sequence is 16 residues long. The CDR3 nucleotides read TGTGCCAGCAGTCCTACTACTCTCCAGGGGGGTCAGCCCCAGCATTTT. Translating it yields CASSPTTLQGGQPQHF.